The source of this T cell receptor beta chain is a study of blood T cell repertoires in COVID-19 (dated by TCRdb to 2020 to 2022). Broadly, across the study: Samples from collaborators originated in the United States, Italy and Spain and spanned both the acute and convalescent phases of COVID-19. The material from the prospective study consisted of cDNA or gDNA derived from T cells, B-cell-depleted T cells, or PBMCs. Subjects who had been exposed to COVID-19, were actively infected with it, or had recovered from it provided the deeply sampled blood TCRbeta repertoires that made up the dataset. The repertoires were released in a freely available public database intended as a resource for research on the immune response to SARS-CoV-2. The samples were drawn from the first 160 participants of the ongoing ImmuneRACE study and from some 1,300 subjects provided by 6 global collaborators. A de-identified subject ID, COVID-19 status, age in years and sex were almost always included in the sample metadata. Where HLA class I and class II types were available, the types were taken from metadata supplied by the sample provider, not from assay-based typing.

As to this clone: Its antigen is still unknown. Base qualities were left out, and no much larger clone turns up one base away.

TCRbeta CDR3 regions were amplified from genomic DNA using the immunoSEQ Assay, a bias-controlled multiplex PCR. In the original analysis: Nucleated cell counts per sample were estimated from amplification of reference gene primers within the assay. Sequence reads were collapsed and filtered to measure the absolute abundance of every unique TCRbeta CDR3 rearrangement. For each sample, productive Simpson clonality was calculated as the square root of Simpson's diversity index across productive rearrangements. The clones in this table, taken by TCRdb from immuneACCESS, are in-frame only. Not every clone is retained; where verified, under half of the shortfall comes from an unresolved V gene, and the cause of the rest is unknown. For V, J and clone size, that table is used; D and trimming come from the DNA. This sample has approximately 240,000 clones in its table, and roughly 85% of those were observed once. The top ten hold roughly 12% of the sample.

Another Seattle source contributed samples from volunteer blood donors who had recovered from COVID-19. Whole blood was collected in K2EDTA tubes by collaborating institutions according to the institutions' own protocols. Collaborator samples were shipped for TCRbeta analysis as frozen whole blood, isolated PBMCs, or DNA extracted from either sample type. The paper's findings and limits, for the study overall: The amount of clinical and demographic metadata varied by source and participant and was provided uncurated.

The germline V gene specifies SGHDT as CDR1 and YYEEEE as CDR2. V trim: 0 bases; J trim: 3 bases; unmatched bases: 14. The CDR3 numbers 18 residues from cysteine through phenylalanine. Only the CDR3 region is kept as DNA, spanning 54 bases read in frame from base 1. The origin of this receptor is a woman between 18 and 29 years old who had recovered from COVID-19. Sequencing was done on a sample of peripheral blood. The chain uses TRBV5-6 and TRBJ2-7, with TRBD1 matching 8 junction bases. The CDR3 here reads CASSLVARGRGQDYEQYF. The nucleotides are TGTGCCAGCAGCTTGGTGGCCAGGGGGCGAGGACAAGACTACGAGCAGTACTTC.